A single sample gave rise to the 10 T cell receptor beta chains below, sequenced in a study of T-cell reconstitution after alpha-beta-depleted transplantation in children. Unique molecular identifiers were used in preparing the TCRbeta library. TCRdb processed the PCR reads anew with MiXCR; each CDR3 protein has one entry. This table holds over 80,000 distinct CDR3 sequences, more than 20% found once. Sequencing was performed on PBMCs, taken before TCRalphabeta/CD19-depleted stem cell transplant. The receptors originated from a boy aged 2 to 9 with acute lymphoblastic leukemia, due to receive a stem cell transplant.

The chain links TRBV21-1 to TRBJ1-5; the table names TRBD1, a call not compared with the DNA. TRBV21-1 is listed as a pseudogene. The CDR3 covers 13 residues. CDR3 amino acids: CASSTPKAQPQHF. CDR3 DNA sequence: TGTGCCAGCAGCACGCCCAAGGCTCAGCCCCAGCATTTT.

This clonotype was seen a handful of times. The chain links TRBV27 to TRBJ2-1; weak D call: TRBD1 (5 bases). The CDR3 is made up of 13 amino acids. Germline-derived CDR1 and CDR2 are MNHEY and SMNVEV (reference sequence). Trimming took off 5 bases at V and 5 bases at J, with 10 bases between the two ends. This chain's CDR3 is CASSLDRNNEQFF. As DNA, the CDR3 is TGTGCCAGCAGTCTCGACAGAAACAATGAGCAGTTCTTC.

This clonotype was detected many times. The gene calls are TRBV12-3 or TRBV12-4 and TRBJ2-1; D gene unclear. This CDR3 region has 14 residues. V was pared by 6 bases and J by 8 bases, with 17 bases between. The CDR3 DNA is TGTGCCAGCAGCGGAACGGCGGCGCCGGATGAGCAGTTCTTC. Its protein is CASSGTAAPDEQFF.

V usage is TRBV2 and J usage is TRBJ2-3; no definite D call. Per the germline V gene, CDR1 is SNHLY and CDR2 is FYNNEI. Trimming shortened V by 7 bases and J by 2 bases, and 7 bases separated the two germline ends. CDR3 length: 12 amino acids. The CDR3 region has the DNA TGTGCCAGCAACGAGTTCACAGATACGCAGTATTTT. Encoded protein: CASNEFTDTQYF.

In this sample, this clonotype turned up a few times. In DNA, the CDR3 is TGCGCCAGCAGCTTGTCTAGCGGAGGGGCTGGCGGGGAGCTGTTTTTT. Translation gives CASSLSSGGAGGELFF. The chain joins TRBV5-1 to TRBJ2-2, with 7 bases lining up with TRBD2. Germline V CDR1 and CDR2: SGHRS, YFSETQ. Losses at the gene ends were 1 base for V and 7 bases for J; bases not matched to a gene: 10. The CDR3 consists of 16 residues.

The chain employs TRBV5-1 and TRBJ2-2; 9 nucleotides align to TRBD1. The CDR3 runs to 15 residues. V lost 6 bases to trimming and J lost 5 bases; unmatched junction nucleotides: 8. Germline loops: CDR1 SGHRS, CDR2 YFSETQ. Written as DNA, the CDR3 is TGCGCCAGCACCGGGGACAGGGACGGGACCGGGGAGCTGTTTTTT. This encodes CASTGDRDGTGELFF.

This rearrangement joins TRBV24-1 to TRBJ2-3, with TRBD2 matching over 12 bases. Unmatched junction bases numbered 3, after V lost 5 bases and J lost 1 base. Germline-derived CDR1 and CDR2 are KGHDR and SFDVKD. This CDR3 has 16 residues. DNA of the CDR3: TGTGCCACCAGTGGGGCTAGCGGGAGGGGCACAGATACGCAGTATTTT. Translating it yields CATSGASGRGTDTQYF.

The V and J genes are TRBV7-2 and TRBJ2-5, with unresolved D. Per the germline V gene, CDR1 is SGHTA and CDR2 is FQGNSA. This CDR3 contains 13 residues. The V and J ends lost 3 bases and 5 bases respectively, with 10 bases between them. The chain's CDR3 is CASSFRPGETQYF. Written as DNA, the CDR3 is TGTGCCAGCAGCTTCAGACCGGGCGAGACCCAGTACTTC.

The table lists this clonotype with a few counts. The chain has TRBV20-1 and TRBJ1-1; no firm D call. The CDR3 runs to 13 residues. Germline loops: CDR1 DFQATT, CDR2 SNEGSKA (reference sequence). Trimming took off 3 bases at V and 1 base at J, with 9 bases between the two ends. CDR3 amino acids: CSARGSQNTEAFF. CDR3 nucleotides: TGCAGTGCTAGGGGCAGTCAGAACACTGAAGCTTTCTTT.

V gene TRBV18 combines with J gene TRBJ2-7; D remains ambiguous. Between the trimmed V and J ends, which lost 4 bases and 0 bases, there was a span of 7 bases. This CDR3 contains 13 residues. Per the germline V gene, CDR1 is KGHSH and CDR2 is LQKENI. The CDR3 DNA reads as TGTGCCAGCTCACAGGGTAGCTCCTACGAGCAGTACTTC. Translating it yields CASSQGSSYEQYF.